A single sample gave rise to the 11 T cell receptor beta chains below, sequenced in a study of blood T cells in healthy people across ages. Then a second PCR, running roughly 6 to 12 cycles, was carried out with a sample-barcoded 5' primer and a J-beta primer mix. TCRdb reprocessed the 5' RACE reads via MiXCR and lists one record per CDR3 protein. The table records about 1.4 million distinct CDR3 sequences, 45% to 70% of them present only once. Sequenced input: blood. All receptors derive from a man aged 18 to 29 in good health.

J is TRBJ2-5 and V is TRBV5-1; D not resolved. CDR1 and CDR2 from the germline V gene are SGHRS and YFSETQ. CDR3 length: 15 residues. Trimming shortened V by 8 bases and J by 7 bases, and 24 bases separated the two germline ends. Here the CDR3 DNA reads TGCGCCAGTAATGAGCAGGCGACTTTTAGTGGGACCCAGTACTTC. Translating gives CASNEQATFSGTQYF.

The V call is TRBV20-1, the J call TRBJ2-7; TRBD2 is a possible D gene (6 bases). Between the trimmed V and J ends, which lost 6 bases and 1 base, there was a span of 19 bases. Looked up from germline, CDR1 is DFQATT and CDR2 is SNEGSKA (reference sequence). This CDR3 comprises 15 residues. CDR3 coding DNA: TGCAGTGCGCTGGGCTGGGACGGGAGTTCCTACGAGCAGTACTTC. Its translation is CSALGWDGSSYEQYF.

V and J are TRBV6-1 and TRBJ2-7; TRBD1 or TRBD2 may be the D gene (5 bases each). CDR1 and CDR2 from the germline V gene are MNHNS and SASEGT. CDR3 size: 17 residues. V lost 6 bases and J lost 3, with 24 bases in between. CDR3 region: CASRPGSGPRAVYEQYF. The CDR3 DNA sequence: TGTGCCAGCAGGCCCGGTTCGGGACCAAGGGCCGTCTACGAGCAGTACTTC.

This chain connects TRBV4-1 to TRBJ2-4; possible D gene TRBD2, 5 bases. V lost 1 base, J lost 13 bases, and 20 bases lay in between. CDR3 length equals 15 residues. CDR1 and CDR2 from the germline V gene are MGHRA and YSYEKL. Here the CDR3 DNA reads TGCGCCAGCAGCCAAGGTCCGGTTAAGGGATGGGAGCAGTACTTC. This codes for CASSQGPVKGWEQYF.

Only a few counts were recorded for this clonotype. V and J are TRBV12-3 or TRBV12-4 and TRBJ1-2; no firm D call. The CDR3 runs to 12 residues. Trimming cost V 3 bases and J 4 bases, with 6 bases left between them. The CDR3 DNA follows: TGTGCCAGCAGTTTTAGGAGCTATGGCTACACCTTC. This encodes CASSFRSYGYTF.

The chain employs TRBV12-3 or TRBV12-4 and TRBJ2-5; possible D gene TRBD2, 5 bases. Trimming removed 3 bases at V and 11 bases at J, with 25 bases between. The CDR3 length is 16 residues. The CDR3 DNA follows: TGTGCCAGCAGTTTTTTGGCCGGGATGAGCTCGAGTGAGCAGTACTTC. It translates to CASSFLAGMSSSEQYF.

The V call is TRBV7-9, the J call TRBJ2-1; D is undetermined. Germline V gives CDR1 SEHNR, CDR2 FQNEAQ (reference sequence). V was shortened by 5 bases and J by 5 bases, with 1 base between the two germline ends. The CDR3 length is 10 residues. This chain's CDR3 is CASSHNEQFF. The DNA for the CDR3 is TGTGCCAGCAGCCACAATGAGCAGTTCTTC.

This clonotype is a singleton in its sample. The chain joins TRBV6-6 to TRBJ1-6; D remains ambiguous. With 0 bases removed from V and 7 bases from J, the gap between germline ends came to 7 bases. CDR3 length equals 14 residues. Germline-derived CDR1 and CDR2 are MNHNY and SVGAGI (reference sequence). CDR3 amino acids: CASSYSTGNSPLHF. The CDR3 bases are TGTGCCAGCAGTTACTCGACGGGCAATTCACCCCTCCACTTT.

CDR3 coding DNA: TGTGCCAGCAGCTTACTTATGGCACTTGCTAACGAGCAGTACTTC. It codes for CASSLLMALANEQYF. This chain uses TRBV5-5 with TRBJ2-7; D is unclear. The CDR3 loop spans 15 amino acids. Germline values: CDR1 SGHKS, CDR2 YYEKEE (reference sequence). The ends were cut back, 2 bases at V and 5 bases at J, with 17 bases in the middle.

The chain employs TRBV15 and TRBJ1-5, with a weak D call TRBD1 (5 bases). CDR3 size: 13 residues. CDR1 and CDR2 from the germline V gene are LNHNV and YYDKDF (reference sequence). Trimming stripped 3 bases from V and 11 bases from J, with 14 bases between. CDR3 loop: CATSSLGLRAQHF. CDR3 nucleotides: TGTGCCACCAGCAGTCTGGGACTTCGAGCCCAGCATTTT.

This clonotype was recorded a few times. This sequence joins TRBV10-3 and TRBJ2-4, with TRBD1 identical over 7 bases. The J call is uncertain, as TRBJ2-5 better fits the DNA end. CDR1 is ENHRY and CDR2 is SYGVKD in the germline V gene. The length of the CDR3 is 14 residues. The CDR3 DNA reads TGTGCCATCAGTGACCTTCGGGACAGTGAGACCCAGTACTTC. Translation: CAISDLRDSETQYF.